This T cell receptor beta chain was captured in a study of T-cell reconstitution after alpha-beta-depleted transplantation in children. A library of TCRbeta sequences, prepared with unique molecular identifiers, was generated. One entry per CDR3 protein results from TCRdb running MiXCR on the PCR reads. The sample holds 100,000 to 120,000 distinct CDR3 sequences; 9% to 12% are singletons and the top ten take 8%. J was trimmed by 8 bases and V by 4 bases; bases with no gene match: 6. The germline V gene has CDR1 LGHNA and CDR2 YSLEER. The CDR3 totals 14 residues. The table lists this clonotype with many counts.

The origin of this receptor is a human donor who donated a stem cell graft to a child with acute lymphoblastic leukemia. This material consisted of PBMCs from the stem cell graft donor, taken from the stem cell graft. The chain employs TRBV4-3 and TRBJ2-4, with TRBD1 matching over 9 bases. The chain's CDR3 is CASSPGTGSDIQYF. In DNA, the CDR3 is TGCGCCAGCAGCCCCGGGACAGGGTCGGACATTCAGTACTTC.